Sequencing of this T cell receptor beta chain was carried out in a study of human T cells and chemical hapten exposure. As for time point: patch test 3, about 24 weeks after DPC sensitization. Regarding treatment: therapeutic diphenylcyclopropenone sensitization with weekly scalp DPC. TCRdb fed the RACE reads into MiXCR, producing one record per CDR3 protein. Seen here are about 82,000 distinct CDR3 sequences, 13% observed once, and the top ten hold 5.7%. Trimming took 1 base from V and 2 from J, leaving 12 bases between them. The CDR3 runs to 16 residues. Germline lookup yields CDR1 KGHSH and CDR2 LQKENI.

The sequenced sample was whole blood, obtained in connection with sensitization to the hapten diphenylcyclopropenone (DPC). The TCR comes from a woman between 45 and 60 years old with alopecia areata. Some clones in this sample may be carry-over from other donors' samples. This rearrangement joins TRBV18 to TRBJ1-3, with D maybe TRBD1 (5 bases). CDR3 in amino acids: CASSPLWGSPGNTIYF. In DNA, the CDR3 is TGTGCCAGCTCACCACTGTGGGGCAGCCCTGGAAACACCATATATTTT.